A single count supports the clone carrying this T cell receptor (beta chain). Its cognate antigen is unknown. Per germline, CDR1 SGHAT and CDR2 FQDESV (reference sequence). V lost 1 base, J lost 5 bases, and 14 bases stayed unmatched. CDR3 length equals 18 residues. One entry per CDR3 protein, called by TCRdb with MiXCR from the 5' RACE reads. The table lists approximately 350,000 distinct CDR3 sequences, around 15% of them singletons. The sample comes from a study of CD8 T cells in ankylosing spondylitis. Findings of the study overall: Ankylosing spondylitis blood appeared to carry a characteristic TCR beta motif of several highly homologous variants. Some motif variants had been reported before (in reactive arthritis synovial fluid and blood). Disease-linked clones, CD8+, were relatively rare in peripheral blood.

This chain links TRBV11-1 with TRBJ2-5, with TRBD2 matching 9 bases. The clonotype comes from a male donor with ankylosing spondylitis or in good health (not recorded which). Source material: blood, either unsorted or a sorted T cell fraction (not recorded which). The CDR3 protein is CASSLGLSSGKTPETQYF. In DNA, the CDR3 is TGTGCCAGCAGCTTAGGGCTTTCTAGCGGGAAGACTCCGGAGACCCAGTACTTC.